A single sample gave rise to the 8 T cell receptor beta chains below, sequenced in a study of beta chain features in type 1 diabetes. Study outcomes and limitations: TCRB CDR3s from Type 1 diabetes patients were moderately but significantly shorter in all four CD4+ subsets.

Antigens for these TCRs are unknown. Reverse transcription of all isolated RNA meant that expressed TCRB transcripts were sequenced. Only in-frame clones appear in the TCRdb table, and some are missing; sequencing was by immunoSEQ multiplex PCR. The sample has around 240,000 clones; approximately 16% are singletons. The sample taken for sequencing was naive CD4+ T cells from blood. These receptors all stem from a young man with type 1 diabetes.

This clone has just a few counts. This chain uses TRBV9 with TRBJ2-1, with 12 bases aligning to TRBD1. J was trimmed by 8 bases and V by 0 bases; bases with no gene match: 3. CDR1 is SGDLS, CDR2 YYNGEE, per germline. There are 15 residues in the CDR3. The CDR3 here is CASSVGGTGGYEQFF. The CDR3 DNA follows: TGTGCCAGCAGCGTAGGAGGGACAGGGGGCTATGAGCAGTTCTTC.

The CDR3 DNA reads as TGTGCCACCAGCAGGAGGGGAGGGAAAACAGATACGCAGTATTTT. Its protein is CATSRRGGKTDTQYF. This rearrangement joins TRBV15 to TRBJ2-3, with 7 bases matching TRBD2. V lost 3 bases to trimming and J lost 3 bases; unmatched junction nucleotides: 6. The CDR3 length is 15 residues. The V gene's germline CDR1 is LNHNV and CDR2 YYDKDF (reference sequence).

The rearrangement joins TRBV28 to TRBJ2-7; 8 positions match TRBD1. The V gene end was trimmed by 3 bases and the J gene end by 3 bases; junction bases not matched to a gene: 4. The CDR3 length is 14 residues. Germline CDR1 reads MDHEN; CDR2 reads SYDVKM. For the CDR3, the DNA is TGTGCCAGCAGTTTGACAGGGGTCGACTACGAGCAGTACTTC. This translates into CASSLTGVDYEQYF.

This sequence joins TRBV7-9 and TRBJ2-1, with D possibly matching TRBD2 (6 bases). Trimming cost V 5 bases and J 5 bases, with 22 bases left between them. The germline V gene has CDR1 SEHNR and CDR2 FQNEAQ (reference sequence). The CDR3 contains 17 residues. The CDR3 DNA sequence: TGTGCCAGCAGCCCCCAGCGGGTTGGGGGTAAGAACAATGAGCAGTTCTTC. Protein: CASSPQRVGGKNNEQFF.

A remark on this clone: Other DNA sequences from this sample encode an identical CDR3 as well. The rearrangement joins TRBV30 to TRBJ1-3; no clear D gene. Germline assignment: CDR1 GTSNPN and CDR2 SVGIG (reference sequence). V lost 0 bases and J 4 bases, leaving 4 bases between the germline ends. The CDR3 extends over 12 amino acids. As DNA, the CDR3 is TGTGCCTGGAGTGTTACAGGAAACACCATATATTTT. This gives the protein CAWSVTGNTIYF.

The table lists this clone with a few counts. The chain is built from TRBV7-9 and TRBJ1-1; 9 positions agree with TRBD1. V shed 3 bases and J 4 bases; nucleotides not matched to a gene: 3. Germline CDR1 SEHNR, CDR2 FQNEAQ (reference sequence). The CDR3 totals 14 residues. This chain's CDR3 is CASSFMDRGTEAFF. CDR3 bases: TGTGCCAGCAGCTTTATGGACAGGGGCACTGAAGCTTTCTTT.

This clone was counted between two and nine times. The rearrangement joins TRBV6-4 to TRBJ2-6; no reliable D call. Trimming took off 4 bases at V and 1 base at J, with 2 bases between the two ends. The CDR3 sequence is 13 residues long. The germline V gene encodes CDR1 MRHNA and CDR2 SNTAGT. The CDR3: CASSGSGANVLTF. The CDR3 DNA reads as TGTGCCAGCAGTGGGTCTGGGGCCAACGTCCTGACTTTC.

This rearrangement joins TRBV11-2 to TRBJ1-1; TRBD1 matches 9 bases. The CDR3 extends over 14 amino acids. CDR1 SGHAT and CDR2 FQNNGV come from the germline V gene. V gave up 2 bases and J gave up 6 bases; unmatched junction bases: 4. CDR3 sequence: CASSLLGQGAEAFF. In DNA, the CDR3 is TGTGCCAGCAGCTTATTGGGACAGGGCGCTGAAGCTTTCTTT.